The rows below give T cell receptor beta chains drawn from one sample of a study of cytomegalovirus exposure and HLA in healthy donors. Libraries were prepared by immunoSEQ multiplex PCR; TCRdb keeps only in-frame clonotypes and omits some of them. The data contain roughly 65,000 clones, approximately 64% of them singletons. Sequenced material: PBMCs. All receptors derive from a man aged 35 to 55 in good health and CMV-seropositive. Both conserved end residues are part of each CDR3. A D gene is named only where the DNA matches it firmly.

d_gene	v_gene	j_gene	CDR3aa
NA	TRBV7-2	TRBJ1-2	CASSYYRDGYTF
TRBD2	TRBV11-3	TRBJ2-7	CASSSRLAGTYEQYF
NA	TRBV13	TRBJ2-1	CASSLVSGEQFF
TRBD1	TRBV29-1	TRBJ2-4	CSVDHDRAKNIQYF
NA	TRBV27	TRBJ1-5	CASSLGWQGSQPQHF
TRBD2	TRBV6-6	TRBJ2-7	CASTPPGRGGVYEQYF
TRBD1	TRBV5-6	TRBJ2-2	CASSFWMGQVNAGELFF
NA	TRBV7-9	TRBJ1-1	CASDDSNAEAFF
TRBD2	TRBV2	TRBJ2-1	CASSEGSGGAGIWSEQFF
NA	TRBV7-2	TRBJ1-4	CASSKDIANEKLFF
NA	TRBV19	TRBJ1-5	CASSGRADSNQPQHF
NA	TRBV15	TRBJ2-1	CATSRQRQFNNEQFF
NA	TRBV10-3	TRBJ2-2	CAIGAGSLNTGELFF
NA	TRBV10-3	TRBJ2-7	CAISLENYEQYF
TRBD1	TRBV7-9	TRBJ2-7	CASNSPGQGTSEQYF
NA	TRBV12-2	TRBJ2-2	CASRLVVGQGPGELFF
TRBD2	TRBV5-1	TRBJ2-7	CASSSVGGGEQYF
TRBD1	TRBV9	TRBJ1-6	CASSLRQGANSPLHF
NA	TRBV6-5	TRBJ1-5	CASSFRGESNQPQHF
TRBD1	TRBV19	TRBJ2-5	CASSYRQGGPQETQYF
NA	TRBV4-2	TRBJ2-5	CASSQGRQDFNIETQYF
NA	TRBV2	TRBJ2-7	CASSVDSFYTEQYF
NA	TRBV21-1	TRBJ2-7	CASSKASGTGGCEQYF
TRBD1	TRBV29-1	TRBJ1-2	CSVMQGAGGYTF
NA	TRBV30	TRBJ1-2	CAWSRETVYGYTF
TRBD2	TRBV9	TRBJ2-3	CASSPFGGGPVGTDTQYF
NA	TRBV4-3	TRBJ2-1	CASSQQPDSYNEQFF
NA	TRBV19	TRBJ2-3	CASTLGGRGPDTQYF
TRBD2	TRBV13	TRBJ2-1	CASSYRLAGGNEQFF
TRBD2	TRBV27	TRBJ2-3	CASRAGLAGLTDTQYF
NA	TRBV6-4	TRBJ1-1	CASSDSNSRVAFF
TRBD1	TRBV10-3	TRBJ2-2	CAISPPGGSNTGELFF
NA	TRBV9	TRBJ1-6	CASSVGAANSPLHF
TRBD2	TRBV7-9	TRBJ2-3	CASSASGYSTDTQYF
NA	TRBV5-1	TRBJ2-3	CASSLGGGITDTQYF
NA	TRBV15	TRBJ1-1	CATSRDLGTLNTEAFF
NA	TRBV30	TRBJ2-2	CAWSVSGTGELFF
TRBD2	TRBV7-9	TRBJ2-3	CASSVGLGNTDTQYF
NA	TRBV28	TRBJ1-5	CASSMGAGRGQPQHF
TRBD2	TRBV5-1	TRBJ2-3	CASSWSGGLWTDTQYF
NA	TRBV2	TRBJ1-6	CASTPKRVGYNSPLHF
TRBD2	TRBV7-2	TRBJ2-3	CASSLVFVAGGGTDTQYF